The source of this T cell receptor (beta chain) is a study of blood T cells in healthy people across ages. This clonotype was detected only once. Its specificity is not known. The authors ran a second PCR of about 7 to 11 cycles using a sample-barcoded 5' primer and a J-beta primer mix. Template switching added a 12-random-nucleotide identifier to every cDNA molecule. TCRdb passed the 5' RACE reads through MiXCR, listing each CDR3 protein once. Here the sample spans 600,000 to 1,000,000 distinct CDR3 sequences, 55% to 75% being singletons. Germline V lookup: CDR1 LGHDT, CDR2 YNNKEL (reference sequence). The CDR3 has 16 amino acids. V lost 4 bases, J lost 10 bases, and 20 bases lay in between. Donors were healthy Caucasian individuals from Russia aged about 6 to 100. Whole-study results and caveats: Samples with more naive T cells showed higher observed beta diversity. The diversity estimates, figures obtained from one million T cells, were considered underestimates.

The rearrangement joins TRBV3-1 to TRBJ1-6, with a weak D call TRBD1 (5 bases). The source of this sequence is a man in his thirties or forties in good health. The sample was blood. The DNA of the CDR3 is TGTGCCAGCAGCCCGGCGGGGGGAAGGGCGGAATCACCCCTCCACTTT. This codes for CASSPAGGRAESPLHF.